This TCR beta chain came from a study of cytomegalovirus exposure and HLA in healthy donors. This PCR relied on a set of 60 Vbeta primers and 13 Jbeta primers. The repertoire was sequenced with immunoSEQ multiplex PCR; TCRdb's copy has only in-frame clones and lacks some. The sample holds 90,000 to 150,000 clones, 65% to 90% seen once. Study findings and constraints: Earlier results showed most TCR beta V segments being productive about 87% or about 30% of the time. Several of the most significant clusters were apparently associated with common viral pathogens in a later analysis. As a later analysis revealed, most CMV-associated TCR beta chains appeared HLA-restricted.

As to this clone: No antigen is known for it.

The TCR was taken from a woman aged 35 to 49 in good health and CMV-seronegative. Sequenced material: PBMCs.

The CDR3 DNA reads TGTGCCAGCAGCTTAGCCCGAGGGGGTGGAATCAATGAGCAGTTCTTC. Its translation is CASSLARGGGINEQFF. The V call is TRBV7-9, the J call TRBJ2-1; tentative D call: TRBD1 (6 bases). The CDR3 runs 16 residues. V gave up 0 bases and J gave up 6 bases, with 15 bases separating them. Germline lookup yields CDR1 SEHNR and CDR2 FQNEAQ (reference sequence).